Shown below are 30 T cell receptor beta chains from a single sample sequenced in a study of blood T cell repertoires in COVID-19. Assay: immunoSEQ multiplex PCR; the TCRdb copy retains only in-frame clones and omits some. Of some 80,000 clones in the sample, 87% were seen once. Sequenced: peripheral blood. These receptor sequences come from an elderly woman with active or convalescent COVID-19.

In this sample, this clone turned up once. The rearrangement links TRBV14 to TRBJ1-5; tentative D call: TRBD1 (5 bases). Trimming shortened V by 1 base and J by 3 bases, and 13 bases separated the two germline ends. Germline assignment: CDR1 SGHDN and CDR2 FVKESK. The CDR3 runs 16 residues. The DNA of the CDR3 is TGTGCCAGCAGCCAAGGACTCCTAGGGGCCAATCAGCCCCAGCATTTT. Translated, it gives CASSQGLLGANQPQHF.

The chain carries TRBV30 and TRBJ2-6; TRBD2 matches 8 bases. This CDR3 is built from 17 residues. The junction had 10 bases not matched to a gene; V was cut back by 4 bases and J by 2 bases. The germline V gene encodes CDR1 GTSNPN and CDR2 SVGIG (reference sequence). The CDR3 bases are TGTGCCTGGAAGGCGCAGCGGGAGAGGGCTGGGGCCAACGTCCTGACTTTC. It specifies CAWKAQRERAGANVLTF.

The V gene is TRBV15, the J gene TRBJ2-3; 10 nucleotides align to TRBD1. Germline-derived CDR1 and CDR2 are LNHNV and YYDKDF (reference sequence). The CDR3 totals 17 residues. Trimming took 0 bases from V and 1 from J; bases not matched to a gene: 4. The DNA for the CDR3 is TGTGCCACCAGCAGAGAGAGGACAGGGGGAGGCACAGATACGCAGTATTTT. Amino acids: CATSRERTGGGTDTQYF.

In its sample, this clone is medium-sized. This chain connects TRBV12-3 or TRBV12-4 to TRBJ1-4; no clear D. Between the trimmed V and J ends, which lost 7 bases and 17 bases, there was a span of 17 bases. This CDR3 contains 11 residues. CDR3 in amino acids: CASIGAGEVFF. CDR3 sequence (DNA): TGTGCCAGCATCGGCGCCGGGGAGGTCTTTTTT.

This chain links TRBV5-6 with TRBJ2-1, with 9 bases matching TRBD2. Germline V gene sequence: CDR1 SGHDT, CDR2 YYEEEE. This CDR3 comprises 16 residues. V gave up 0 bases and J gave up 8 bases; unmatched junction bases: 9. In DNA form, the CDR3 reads TGTGCCAGCAGCTTGGTATGGCGGGGGGGAAGGGATGAGCAGTTCTTC. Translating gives CASSLVWRGGRDEQFF.

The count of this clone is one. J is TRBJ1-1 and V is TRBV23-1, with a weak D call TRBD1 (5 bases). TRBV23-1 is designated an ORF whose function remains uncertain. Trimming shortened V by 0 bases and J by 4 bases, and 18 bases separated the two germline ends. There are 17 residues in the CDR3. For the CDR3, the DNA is TGCGCCAGCAGTCAATCGAGGCCCAGGGAAGGATCCACTGAAGCTTTCTTT. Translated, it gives CASSQSRPREGSTEAFF.

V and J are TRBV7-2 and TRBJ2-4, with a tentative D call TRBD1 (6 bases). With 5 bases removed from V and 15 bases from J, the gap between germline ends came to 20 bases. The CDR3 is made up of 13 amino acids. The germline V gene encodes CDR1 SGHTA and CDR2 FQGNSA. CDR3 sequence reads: CASSNKERGRGYF. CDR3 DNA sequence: TGTGCCAGCAGCAATAAGGAGCGTGGCAGGGGGTACTTC.

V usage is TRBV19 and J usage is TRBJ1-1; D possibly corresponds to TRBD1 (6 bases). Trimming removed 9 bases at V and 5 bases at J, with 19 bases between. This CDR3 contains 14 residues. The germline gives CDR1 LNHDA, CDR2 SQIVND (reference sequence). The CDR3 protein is CASQVRGLKTEAFF. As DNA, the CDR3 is TGTGCCAGCCAAGTGCGGGGGCTAAAGACTGAAGCTTTCTTT.

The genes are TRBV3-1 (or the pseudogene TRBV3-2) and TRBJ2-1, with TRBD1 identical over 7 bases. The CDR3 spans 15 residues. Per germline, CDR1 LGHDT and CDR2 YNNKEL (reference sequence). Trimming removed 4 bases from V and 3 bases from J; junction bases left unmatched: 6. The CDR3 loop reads CASSPTRDSYNEQFF. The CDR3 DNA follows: TGTGCCAGCAGCCCCACCCGGGACAGCTACAATGAGCAGTTCTTC.

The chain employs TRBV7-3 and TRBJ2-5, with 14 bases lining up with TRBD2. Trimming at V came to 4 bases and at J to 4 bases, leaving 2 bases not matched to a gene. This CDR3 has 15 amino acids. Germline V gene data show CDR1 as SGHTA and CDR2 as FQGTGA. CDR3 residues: CASSSGTSGGETQYF. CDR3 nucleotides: TGTGCCAGCAGCTCCGGGACTAGCGGGGGAGAGACCCAGTACTTC. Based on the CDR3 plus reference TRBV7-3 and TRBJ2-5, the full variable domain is GAGVSQTPSNKVTEKGKYVELRCDPISGHTALYWYRQSLGQGPEFLIYFQGTGAADDSGLPNDRFFAVRPEGSVSTLKIQRTERGDSAVYLCASSSGTSGGETQYFGPGTRLLVL.

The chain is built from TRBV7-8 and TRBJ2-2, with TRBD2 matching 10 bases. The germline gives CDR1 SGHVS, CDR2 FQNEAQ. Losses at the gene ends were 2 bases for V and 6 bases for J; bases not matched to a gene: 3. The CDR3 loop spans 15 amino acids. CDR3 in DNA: TGTGCCAGCAGCTTAAGCGGGGGGGAATCCGGGGAGCTGTTTTTT. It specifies CASSLSGGESGELFF.

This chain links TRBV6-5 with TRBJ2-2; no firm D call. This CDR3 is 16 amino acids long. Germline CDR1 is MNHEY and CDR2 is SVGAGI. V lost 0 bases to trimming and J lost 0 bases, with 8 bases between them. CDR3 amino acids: CASSYSTGANTGELFF. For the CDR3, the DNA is TGTGCCAGCAGTTACTCCACCGGAGCGAACACCGGGGAGCTGTTTTTT.

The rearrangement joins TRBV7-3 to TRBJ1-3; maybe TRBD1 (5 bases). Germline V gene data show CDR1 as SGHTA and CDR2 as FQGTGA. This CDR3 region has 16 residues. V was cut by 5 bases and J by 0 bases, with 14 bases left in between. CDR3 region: CASSPAGRNSGNTIYF. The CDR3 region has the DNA TGTGCCAGCAGCCCCGCGGGACGCAACTCTGGAAACACCATATATTTT.

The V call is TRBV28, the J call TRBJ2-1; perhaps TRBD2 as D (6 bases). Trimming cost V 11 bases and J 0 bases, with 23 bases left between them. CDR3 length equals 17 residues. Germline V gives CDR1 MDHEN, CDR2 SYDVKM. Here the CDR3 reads CAGSRQGGLGSYNEQFF. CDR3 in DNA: TGTGCCGGATCGAGGCAGGGAGGACTGGGCTCCTACAATGAGCAGTTCTTC.

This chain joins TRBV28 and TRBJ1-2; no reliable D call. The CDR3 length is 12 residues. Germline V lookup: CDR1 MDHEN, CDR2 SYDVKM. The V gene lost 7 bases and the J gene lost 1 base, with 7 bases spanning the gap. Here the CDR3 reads CASMRVNYGYTF. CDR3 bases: TGTGCCAGCATGCGAGTTAACTATGGCTACACCTTC.

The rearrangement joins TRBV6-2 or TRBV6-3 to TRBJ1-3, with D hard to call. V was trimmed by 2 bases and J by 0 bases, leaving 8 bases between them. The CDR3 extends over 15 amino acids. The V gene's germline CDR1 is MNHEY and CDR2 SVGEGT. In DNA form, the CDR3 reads TGTGCCAGCAGTTACGACGGGAGCTCTGGAAACACCATATATTTT. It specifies CASSYDGSSGNTIYF.

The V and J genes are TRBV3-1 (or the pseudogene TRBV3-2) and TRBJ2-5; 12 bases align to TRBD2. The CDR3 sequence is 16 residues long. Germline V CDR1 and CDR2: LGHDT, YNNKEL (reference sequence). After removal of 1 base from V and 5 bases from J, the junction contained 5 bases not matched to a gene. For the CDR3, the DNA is TGTGCCAGCAGCCAAGGAAGACTAGCGGGGGAGGAGACCCAGTACTTC. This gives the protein CASSQGRLAGEETQYF.

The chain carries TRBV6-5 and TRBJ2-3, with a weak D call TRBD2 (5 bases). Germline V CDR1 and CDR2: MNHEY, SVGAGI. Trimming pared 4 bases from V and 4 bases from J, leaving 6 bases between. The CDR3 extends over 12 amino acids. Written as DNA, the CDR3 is TGTGCCAGCAGTTCGAGGGCAGATACGCAGTATTTT. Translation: CASSSRADTQYF.

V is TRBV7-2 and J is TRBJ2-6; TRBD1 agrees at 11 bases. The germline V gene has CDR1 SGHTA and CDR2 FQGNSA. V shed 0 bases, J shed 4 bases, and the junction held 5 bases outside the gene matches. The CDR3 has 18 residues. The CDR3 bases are TGTGCCAGCAGCTTAGCCGGACAGGGGGCGCGGGGGGCCAACGTCCTGACTTTC. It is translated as CASSLAGQGARGANVLTF.

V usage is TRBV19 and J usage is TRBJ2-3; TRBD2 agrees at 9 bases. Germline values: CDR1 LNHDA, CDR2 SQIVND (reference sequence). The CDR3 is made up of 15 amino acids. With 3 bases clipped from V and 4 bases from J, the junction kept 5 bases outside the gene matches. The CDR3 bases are TGTGCCAGTAGTATGCCTAGCGGGAACGCAGATACGCAGTATTTT. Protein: CASSMPSGNADTQYF.

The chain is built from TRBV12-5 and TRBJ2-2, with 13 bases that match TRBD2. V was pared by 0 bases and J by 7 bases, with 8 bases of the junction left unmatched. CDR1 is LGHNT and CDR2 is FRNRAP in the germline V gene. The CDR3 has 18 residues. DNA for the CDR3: TGTGCTAGTGGTTTGGTCGGACTAGCGGGAGATAAAATCGGGGAGCTGTTTTTT. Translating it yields CASGLVGLAGDKIGELFF.

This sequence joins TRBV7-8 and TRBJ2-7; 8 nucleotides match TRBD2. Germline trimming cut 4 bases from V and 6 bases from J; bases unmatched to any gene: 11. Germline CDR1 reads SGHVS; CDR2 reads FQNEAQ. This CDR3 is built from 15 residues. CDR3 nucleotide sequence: TGTGCCAGCAGCTCCTTTAGCGGGGCGGTAGGCGAGCAGTACTTC. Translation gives CASSSFSGAVGEQYF.

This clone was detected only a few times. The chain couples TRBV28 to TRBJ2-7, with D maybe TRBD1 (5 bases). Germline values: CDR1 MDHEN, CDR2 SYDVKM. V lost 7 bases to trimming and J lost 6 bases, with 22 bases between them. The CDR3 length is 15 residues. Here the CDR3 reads CASTPFLTGSIEQYF. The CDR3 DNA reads TGTGCCAGCACCCCCTTTTTAACAGGCTCGATCGAGCAGTACTTC.

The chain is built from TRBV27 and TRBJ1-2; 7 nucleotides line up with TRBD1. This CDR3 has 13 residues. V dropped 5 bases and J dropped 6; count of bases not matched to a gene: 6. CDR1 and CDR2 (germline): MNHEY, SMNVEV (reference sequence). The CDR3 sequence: CASSPEGANGYTF. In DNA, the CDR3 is TGTGCCAGCAGTCCGGAGGGGGCTAATGGCTACACCTTC.

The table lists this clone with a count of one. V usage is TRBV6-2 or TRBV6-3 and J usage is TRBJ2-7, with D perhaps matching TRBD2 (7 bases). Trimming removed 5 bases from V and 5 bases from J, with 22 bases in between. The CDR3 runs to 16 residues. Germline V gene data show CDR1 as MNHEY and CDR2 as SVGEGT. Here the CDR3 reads CASSPLRRGGLNEQYF. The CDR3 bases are TGTGCCAGCAGTCCCCTCCGAAGGGGGGGGCTCAACGAGCAGTACTTC.

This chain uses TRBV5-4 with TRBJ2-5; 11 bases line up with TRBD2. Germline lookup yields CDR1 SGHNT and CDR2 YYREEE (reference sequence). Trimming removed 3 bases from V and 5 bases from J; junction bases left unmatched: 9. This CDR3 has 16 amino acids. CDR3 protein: CASSSNSGRAGETQYF. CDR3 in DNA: TGTGCCAGCAGCTCTAATAGCGGGAGGGCTGGCGAGACCCAGTACTTC.

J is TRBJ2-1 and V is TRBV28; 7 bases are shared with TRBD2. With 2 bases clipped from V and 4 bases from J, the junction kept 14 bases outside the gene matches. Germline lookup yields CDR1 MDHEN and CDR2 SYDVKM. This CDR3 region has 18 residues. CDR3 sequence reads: CASSLPGFRREAYNEQFF. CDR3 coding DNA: TGTGCCAGCAGTTTACCGGGCTTTCGTCGGGAGGCTTACAATGAGCAGTTCTTC.

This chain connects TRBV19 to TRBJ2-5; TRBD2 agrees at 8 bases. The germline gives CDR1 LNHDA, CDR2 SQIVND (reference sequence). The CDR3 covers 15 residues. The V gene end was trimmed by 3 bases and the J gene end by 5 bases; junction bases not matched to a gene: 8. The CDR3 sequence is CASSMRSGGWETQYF. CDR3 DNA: TGTGCCAGTAGTATGAGAAGCGGGGGCTGGGAGACCCAGTACTTC. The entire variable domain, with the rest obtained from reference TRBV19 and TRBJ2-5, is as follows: DGGITQSPKYLFRKEGQNVTLSCEQNLNHDAMYWYRQDPGQGLRLIYYSQIVNDFQKGDIAEGYSVSREKKESFPLTVTSAQKNPTAFYLCASSMRSGGWETQYFGPGTRLLVL.

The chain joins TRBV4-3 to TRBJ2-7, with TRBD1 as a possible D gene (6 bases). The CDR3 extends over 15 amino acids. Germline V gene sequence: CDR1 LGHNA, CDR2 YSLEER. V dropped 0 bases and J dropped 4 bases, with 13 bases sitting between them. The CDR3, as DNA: TGCGCCAGCAGCCAAGAGGGGGCAGGGCGGTACGAGCAGTACTTC. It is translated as CASSQEGAGRYEQYF.

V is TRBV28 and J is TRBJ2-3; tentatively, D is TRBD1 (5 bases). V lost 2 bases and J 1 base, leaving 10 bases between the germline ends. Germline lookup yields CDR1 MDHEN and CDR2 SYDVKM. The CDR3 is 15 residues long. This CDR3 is CASSLARVRTDTQYF. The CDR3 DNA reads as TGTGCCAGCAGTTTAGCCAGGGTTCGCACAGATACGCAGTATTTT.